These 9 T cell receptor beta chains came from one sample sequenced in a study of cytomegalovirus exposure and HLA in healthy donors. PCR involved 60 Vbeta and 13 Jbeta primers. Assay used: immunoSEQ multiplex PCR; TCRdb lists only in-frame clones, some missing. This sample carries 90,000 to 120,000 clones, roughly 76% of them seen once, and the ten largest clones take roughly 2.1%. The sample was PBMCs. The receptor set was obtained from a man aged 18-30 years in good health and CMV-seronegative.

The chain combines TRBV28 with TRBJ1-5; a weak D match, TRBD1 (6 bases). CDR1 is MDHEN, CDR2 SYDVKM, per germline. CDR3 size: 15 residues. V shed 6 bases and J shed 1 base, with 13 bases lying between them. In DNA, the CDR3 is TGTGCCAGCAGCATCATCGGACAGAGCAATCAGCCCCAGCATTTT. Protein sequence: CASSIIGQSNQPQHF.

This rearrangement joins TRBV11-3 to TRBJ2-2; D gene unclear. The germline V gene encodes CDR1 SGHNT and CDR2 YENEEA. V shed 0 bases and J shed 7 bases, with 6 bases lying between them. CDR3 length equals 13 residues. CDR3 nucleotides: TGTGCCAGCAGCTTAGATGTTCGCGGGGAGCTGTTTTTT. This sequence encodes CASSLDVRGELFF.

To note about this clone: The junction differs from germline at one of its ends, possibly a read error. CDR3 sequence: CARSLASGRNYGYPF. CDR3 sequence (DNA): TGTGCCAGAAGCTTGGCTTCCGGCAGAAACTATGGCTACCCCTTC. This rearrangement joins TRBV5-3 to TRBJ1-2; D unresolved. TRBV5-3 is marked as an open reading frame, function uncertain. The CDR3 is 15 amino acids.

The chain employs TRBV7-9 and TRBJ2-1, with TRBD2 matching over 9 bases. The germline gives CDR1 SEHNR, CDR2 FQNEAQ (reference sequence). V was clipped by 5 bases and J by 9 bases; unmatched bases: 14. The CDR3 covers 16 residues. CDR3 sequence (DNA): TGTGCCAGCAGCCCAAGTGGTGTAGCGGGAGTGAGTGAGCAGTTCTTC. It yields the protein CASSPSGVAGVSEQFF. The entire variable domain, with the rest obtained from reference TRBV7-9 and TRBJ2-1, is as follows: DTGVSQNPRHKITKRGQNVTFRCDPISEHNRLYWYRQTLGQGPEFLTYFQNEAQLEKSRLLSDRFSAERPKGSFSTLEIQRTEQGDSAMYLCASSPSGVAGVSEQFFGPGTRLTVL.

This chain joins TRBV7-2 and TRBJ2-7; D may be TRBD2 (7 bases). The ends were cut back, 3 bases at V and 3 bases at J, with 12 bases in the middle. Germline V gives CDR1 SGHTA, CDR2 FQGNSA. This CDR3 has 14 amino acids. The CDR3: CASSFEGGGYEQYF. For the CDR3, the DNA is TGTGCCAGCAGCTTCGAAGGGGGGGGCTACGAGCAGTACTTC.

The chain uses TRBV6-5 and TRBJ2-1, with 11 nucleotides matching TRBD1. Germline V gene lookup returns CDR1 MNHEY and CDR2 SVGAGI. CDR3 length equals 15 residues. V was pared by 8 bases and J by 10 bases, with 13 bases of the junction left unmatched. CDR3 sequence (DNA): TGTGCCAGCTATCCGGGGACAGGGGGGACTCGGGAGCAGTTCTTC. Amino acids: CASYPGTGGTREQFF.

The V gene is TRBV28, the J gene TRBJ1-2; the D gene is possibly TRBD1 (5 bases). Germline V lookup: CDR1 MDHEN, CDR2 SYDVKM. The CDR3 length is 13 residues. V lost 9 bases and J lost 6, with 17 bases in between. The CDR3 coding sequence is TGTGCCAGTGTGCCGGGCAGGGAGGATGGCTACACCTTC. This encodes CASVPGREDGYTF.

The chain combines TRBV14 with TRBJ2-1, with a tentative D call TRBD1 (6 bases). The CDR3 has 14 residues. Per the germline V gene, CDR1 is SGHDN and CDR2 is FVKESK. V gave up 5 bases and J gave up 7 bases, with 15 bases separating them. The CDR3 loop reads CASSKRQVLNEQFF. CDR3 sequence (DNA): TGTGCCAGCAGCAAAAGACAGGTTTTAAATGAGCAGTTCTTC.

A word on this clone: The DNA is omitted, as the CDR3 cannot be located on it reliably, and the CDR3 follows TCRdb's listing. The chain employs TRBV9 and TRBJ1-4; TRBD1 was called by the table and not checked on the DNA. The CDR3 is 14 residues long, counting both termini. Germline V gene lookup returns CDR1 SGDLS and CDR2 YYNGEE. This chain's CDR3 is CASSVGQGNEKLLF.